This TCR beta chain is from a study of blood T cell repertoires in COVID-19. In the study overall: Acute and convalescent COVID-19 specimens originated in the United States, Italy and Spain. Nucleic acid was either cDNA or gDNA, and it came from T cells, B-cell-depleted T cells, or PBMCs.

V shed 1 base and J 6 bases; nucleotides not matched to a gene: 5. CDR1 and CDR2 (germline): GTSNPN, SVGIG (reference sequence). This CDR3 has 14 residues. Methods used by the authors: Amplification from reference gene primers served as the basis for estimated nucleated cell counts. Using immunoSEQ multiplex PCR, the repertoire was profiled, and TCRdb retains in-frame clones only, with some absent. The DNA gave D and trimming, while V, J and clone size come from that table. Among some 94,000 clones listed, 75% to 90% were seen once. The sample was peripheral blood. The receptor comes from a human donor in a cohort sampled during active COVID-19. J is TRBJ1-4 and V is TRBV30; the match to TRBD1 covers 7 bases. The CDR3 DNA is TGTGCCTGGAGTGACGAGGGGGCTGATGAAAAACTGTTTTTT. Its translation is CAWSDEGADEKLFF.